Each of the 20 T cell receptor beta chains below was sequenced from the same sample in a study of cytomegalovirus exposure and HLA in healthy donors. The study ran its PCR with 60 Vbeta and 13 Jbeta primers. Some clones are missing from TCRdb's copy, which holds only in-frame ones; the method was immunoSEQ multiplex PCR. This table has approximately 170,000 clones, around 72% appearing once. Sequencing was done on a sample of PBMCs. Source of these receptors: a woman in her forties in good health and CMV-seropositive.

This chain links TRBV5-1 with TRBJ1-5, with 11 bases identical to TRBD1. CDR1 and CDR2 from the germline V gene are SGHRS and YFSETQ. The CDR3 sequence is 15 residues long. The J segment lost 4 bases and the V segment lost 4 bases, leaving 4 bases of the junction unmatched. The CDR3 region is CASSRTGGENQPQHF. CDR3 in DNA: TGCGCCAGCAGCCGGACAGGGGGCGAAAATCAGCCCCAGCATTTT.

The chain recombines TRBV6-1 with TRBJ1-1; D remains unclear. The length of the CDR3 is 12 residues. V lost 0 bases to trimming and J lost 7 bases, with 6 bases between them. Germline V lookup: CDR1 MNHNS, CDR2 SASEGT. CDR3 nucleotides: TGTGCCAGCAGTGAAGCCCTAGGTGAAGCTTTCTTT. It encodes CASSEALGEAFF.

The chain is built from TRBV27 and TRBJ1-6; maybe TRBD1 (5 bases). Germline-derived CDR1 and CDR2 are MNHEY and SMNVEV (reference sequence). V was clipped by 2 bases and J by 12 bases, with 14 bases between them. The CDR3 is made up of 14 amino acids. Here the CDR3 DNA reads TGTGCCAGCAGTTTACCCGGGGGTCGGGAACCCCTCCACTTT. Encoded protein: CASSLPGGREPLHF.

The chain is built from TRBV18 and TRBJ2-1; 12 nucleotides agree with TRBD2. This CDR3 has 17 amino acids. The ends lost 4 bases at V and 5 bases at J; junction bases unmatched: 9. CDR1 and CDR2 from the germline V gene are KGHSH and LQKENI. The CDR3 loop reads CASSLWSSGGAHNEQFF. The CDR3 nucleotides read TGTGCCAGCTCACTGTGGTCTAGCGGGGGGGCCCACAATGAGCAGTTCTTC.

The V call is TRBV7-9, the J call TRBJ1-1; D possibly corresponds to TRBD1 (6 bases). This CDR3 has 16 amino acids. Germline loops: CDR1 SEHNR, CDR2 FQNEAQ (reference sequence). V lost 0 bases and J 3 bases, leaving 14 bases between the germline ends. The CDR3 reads CASSLAGTWAYTEAFF. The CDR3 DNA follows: TGTGCCAGCAGCTTAGCGGGGACATGGGCTTACACTGAAGCTTTCTTT.

As DNA, the CDR3 is TGTGCCAGTAGTATCGGAGAAACACCTCTCTATGGCTACACCTTC. Translating it yields CASSIGETPLYGYTF. The V and J genes are TRBV19 and TRBJ1-2; D is ambiguous. The V end was cut by 3 bases, the J end by 4 bases, with 15 bases between. Looked up from germline, CDR1 is LNHDA and CDR2 is SQIVND (reference sequence). The CDR3 loop spans 15 amino acids.

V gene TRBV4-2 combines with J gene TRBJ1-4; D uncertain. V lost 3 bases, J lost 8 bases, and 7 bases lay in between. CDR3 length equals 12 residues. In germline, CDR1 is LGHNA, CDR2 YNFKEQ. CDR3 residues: CASSQSGEKLFF. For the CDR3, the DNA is TGTGCCAGCAGCCAGTCGGGGGAAAAACTGTTTTTT.

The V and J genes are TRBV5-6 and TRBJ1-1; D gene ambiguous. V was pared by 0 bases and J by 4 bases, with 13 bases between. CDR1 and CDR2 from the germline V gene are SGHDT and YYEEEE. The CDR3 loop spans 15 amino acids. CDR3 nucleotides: TGTGCCAGCAGCTTGGAGGCGGGATCGGCCACTGAAGCTTTCTTT. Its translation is CASSLEAGSATEAFF.

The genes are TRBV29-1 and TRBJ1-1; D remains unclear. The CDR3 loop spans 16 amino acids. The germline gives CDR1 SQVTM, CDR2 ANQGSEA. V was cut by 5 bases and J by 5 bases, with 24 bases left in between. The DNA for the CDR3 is TGCAGCGTTTCCACCTCACCGTACGGCGACGGGACTGAAGCTTTCTTT. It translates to CSVSTSPYGDGTEAFF.

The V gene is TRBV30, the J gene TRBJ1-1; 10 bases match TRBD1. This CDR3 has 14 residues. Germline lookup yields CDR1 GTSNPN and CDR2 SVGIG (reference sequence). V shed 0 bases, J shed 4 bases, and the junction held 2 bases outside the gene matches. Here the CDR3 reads CAWSVRTGGTEAFF. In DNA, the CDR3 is TGTGCCTGGAGTGTTAGGACAGGGGGCACTGAAGCTTTCTTT.

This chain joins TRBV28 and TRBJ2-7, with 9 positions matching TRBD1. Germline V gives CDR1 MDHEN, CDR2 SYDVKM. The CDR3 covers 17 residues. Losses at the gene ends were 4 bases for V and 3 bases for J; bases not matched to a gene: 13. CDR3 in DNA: TGTGCCAGCAGTTACGGCCTACAGGGGGCTCAGGTCTACGAGCAGTACTTC. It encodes CASSYGLQGAQVYEQYF.

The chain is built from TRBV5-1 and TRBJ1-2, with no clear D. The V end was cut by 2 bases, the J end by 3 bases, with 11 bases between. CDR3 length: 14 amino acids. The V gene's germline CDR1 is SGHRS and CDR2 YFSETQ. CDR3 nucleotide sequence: TGCGCCAGCAGCTTAACGGGTGATTACTATGGCTACACCTTC. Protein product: CASSLTGDYYGYTF.

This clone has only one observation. This CDR3 reads CAWSATANNQPQHF. CDR3 nucleotide sequence: TGTGCCTGGAGTGCGACAGCGAACAATCAGCCCCAGCATTTT. V and J are TRBV30 and TRBJ1-5, with D possibly TRBD1 on 5 matching bases. The germline CDR1 and CDR2 sequences are GTSNPN and SVGIG (reference sequence). The CDR3 extends over 14 amino acids. Between the trimmed V and J ends, which lost 1 base and 3 bases, there was a span of 10 bases.

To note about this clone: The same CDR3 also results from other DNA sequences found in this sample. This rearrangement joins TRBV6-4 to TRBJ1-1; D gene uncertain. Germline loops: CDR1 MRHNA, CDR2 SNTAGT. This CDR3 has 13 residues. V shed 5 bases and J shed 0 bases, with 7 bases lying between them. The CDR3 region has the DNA TGTGCCAGCAGTAGAGAGATGAACACTGAAGCTTTCTTT. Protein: CASSREMNTEAFF.

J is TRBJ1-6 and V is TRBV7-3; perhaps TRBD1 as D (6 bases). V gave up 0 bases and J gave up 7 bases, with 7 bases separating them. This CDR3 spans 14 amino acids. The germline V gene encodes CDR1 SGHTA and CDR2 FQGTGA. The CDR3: CASSLTGQNSPLHF. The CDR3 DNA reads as TGTGCCAGCAGCTTAACGGGACAAAATTCACCCCTCCACTTT.

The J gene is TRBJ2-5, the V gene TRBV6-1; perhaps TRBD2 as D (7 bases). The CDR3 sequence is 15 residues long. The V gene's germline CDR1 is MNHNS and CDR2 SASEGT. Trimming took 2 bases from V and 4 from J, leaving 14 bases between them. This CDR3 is CASSERRGGPETQYF. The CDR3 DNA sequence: TGTGCCAGCAGTGAAAGAAGGGGGGGCCCAGAGACCCAGTACTTC.

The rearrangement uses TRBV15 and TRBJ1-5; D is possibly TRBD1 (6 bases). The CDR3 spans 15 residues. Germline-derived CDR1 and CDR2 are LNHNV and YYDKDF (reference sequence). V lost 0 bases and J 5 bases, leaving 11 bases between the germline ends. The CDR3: CATSRDYREDQPQHF. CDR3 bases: TGTGCCACCAGCAGAGACTACAGGGAAGATCAGCCCCAGCATTTT.

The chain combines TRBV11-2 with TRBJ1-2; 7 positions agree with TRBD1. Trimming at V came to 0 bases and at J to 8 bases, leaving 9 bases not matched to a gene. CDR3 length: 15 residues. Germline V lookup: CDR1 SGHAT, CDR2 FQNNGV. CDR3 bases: TGTGCCAGCAGCTTAGAACCGACAGGGCTTGGAGGCTACACCTTC. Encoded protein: CASSLEPTGLGGYTF.

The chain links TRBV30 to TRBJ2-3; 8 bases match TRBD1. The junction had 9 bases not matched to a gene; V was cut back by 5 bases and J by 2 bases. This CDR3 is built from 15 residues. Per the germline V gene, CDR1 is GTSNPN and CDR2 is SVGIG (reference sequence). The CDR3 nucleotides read TGTGCCTGGGGACCCGGGACAGGACTCACAGATACGCAGTATTTT. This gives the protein CAWGPGTGLTDTQYF.

The CDR3 nucleotides read TGTGCCAGCAAGGATCCGGGTTACTATGGCTACACCTTC. It codes for CASKDPGYYGYTF. V and J are TRBV6-1 and TRBJ1-2; D uncertain. Germline V CDR1 and CDR2: MNHNS, SASEGT. The CDR3 is made up of 13 amino acids. The V gene lost 7 bases and the J gene lost 3 bases, with 12 bases spanning the gap.